These 8 T cell receptor beta chains came from one sample sequenced in a study of T cell repertoires in cytomegalovirus infection. Their antigens are not known. Each CDR3 protein gets one entry after TCRdb re-called the reads with MiXCR. The table shows roughly 49,000 distinct CDR3 sequences, with about a fifth occurring only once. This specimen was CD8+ T cells from cultured PBMCs, taken from culture after CMV antigen stimulation. All receptors derive from a human donor in good health (CMV status not recorded). Some clones in this sample may be carry-over from other donors' samples.

V and J are TRBV7-2 and TRBJ2-3; possibly TRBD1 for D (6 bases). V lost 4 bases and J lost 0, with 11 bases in between. CDR1 and CDR2 (germline): SGHTA, FQGNSA. The CDR3 is 15 amino acids. This CDR3 is CASSSRGTSTDTQYF. CDR3 sequence (DNA): TGTGCCAGCAGCTCCAGGGGCACCAGCACAGATACGCAGTATTTT.

This clonotype was detected a few times. The chain joins TRBV6-6 to TRBJ2-3; TRBD2 matches at 9 bases. The germline V gene encodes CDR1 MNHNY and CDR2 SVGAGI (reference sequence). The CDR3 runs 19 residues. The junction had 19 bases not matched to a gene; V was cut back by 3 bases and J by 6 bases. CDR3 in DNA: TGTGCCAGCAGTTATTTTTCCTTCGGGTCTAGCGGGGTGAGGGATACGCAGTATTTT. Protein product: CASSYFSFGSSGVRDTQYF.

This clonotype was found a few times. This chain uses TRBV7-6 with TRBJ2-3; the match to TRBD1 covers 7 bases. V gave up 4 bases and J gave up 3 bases; unmatched junction bases: 4. The germline CDR1 and CDR2 sequences are SGHVS and FNYEAQ. This CDR3 has 14 amino acids. CDR3 sequence reads: CASSWRQGTDTQYF. CDR3 DNA sequence: TGTGCCAGCAGCTGGCGACAGGGTACAGATACGCAGTATTTT.

The chain joins TRBV19 to TRBJ2-1, with TRBD2 matching 10 bases. The J segment lost 9 bases and the V segment lost 3 bases, leaving 2 bases of the junction unmatched. CDR1 LNHDA and CDR2 SQIVND come from the germline V gene (reference sequence). The CDR3 length is 13 residues. The CDR3 nucleotides read TGTGCCAGTAGTATTGTAGCGGGAGGTGAGCAGTTCTTC. This codes for CASSIVAGGEQFF.

This chain uses TRBV11-3 with TRBJ2-7; D remains unclear. Trimming pared 5 bases from V and 5 bases from J, leaving 13 bases between. The CDR3 covers 13 residues. Germline V CDR1 and CDR2: SGHNT, YENEEA. In DNA, the CDR3 is TGTGCCAGCAGCCCGCGGTCGAACCACGAGCAGTACTTC. It encodes CASSPRSNHEQYF.

V usage is TRBV4-1 and J usage is TRBJ2-5; 9 bases are shared with TRBD2. V shed 4 bases and J 2 bases; nucleotides not matched to a gene: 8. The germline V gene has CDR1 MGHRA and CDR2 YSYEKL. The CDR3 is made up of 16 amino acids. Here the CDR3 DNA reads TGCGCCAGCAGCCCCCGTGATAGCGGGAGACAAGAGACCCAGTACTTC. It translates to CASSPRDSGRQETQYF.

This chain joins TRBV27 and TRBJ2-7; no firm D call. The CDR3 has 13 residues. The germline V gene encodes CDR1 MNHEY and CDR2 SMNVEV (reference sequence). Between the trimmed V and J ends, which lost 4 bases and 2 bases, there was a span of 9 bases. The CDR3 region is CASSSRSPYEQYF. CDR3 DNA: TGTGCCAGCAGTTCCCGTTCCCCCTACGAGCAGTACTTC.

Only a few counts were recorded for this clonotype. The CDR3 here is CAISETDPRQGNSYEQYF. The DNA for the CDR3 is TGTGCCATCAGTGAGACGGACCCCCGACAGGGGAACTCCTACGAGCAGTACTTC. This chain connects TRBV10-3 to TRBJ2-7; 8 nucleotides line up with TRBD1. Trimming removed 2 bases from V and 0 bases from J; junction bases left unmatched: 12. Germline CDR1 ENHRY, CDR2 SYGVKD. The CDR3 is 18 amino acids.